Presented here are 17 T cell receptor beta chains from one specimen sequenced in a study of vaccination effects on CD4 cells after COVID-19. Their antigens remain unidentified. The data were produced by immunoSEQ multiplex PCR, yet TCRdb's version contains in-frame clones alone and is incomplete. The sample shows about 31,000 clones, roughly 80% of them seen only once. Expansion with viral peptide pools was applied to antigen-specific CD4+ T cells by the ViraFEST assay prior to sequencing. Culture lasted about nine days before CD4+ T cell isolation. Participants were vaccinated with two doses of either the BNT162b2 or mRNA-1273 vaccine. Sequenced material: CD4+ T cells from PBMCs cultured with SARS-CoV-2 spike peptides, taken after COVID-19 vaccination. The source of these receptors is a human donor who received a COVID-19 vaccine. Some clones in this sample may be carry-over from other donors' samples.

This rearrangement joins TRBV30 to TRBJ1-2; 9 bases line up with TRBD1. J gave up 5 bases and V 2 bases, and 12 bases lay outside the gene matches. The germline V gene encodes CDR1 GTSNPN and CDR2 SVGIG (reference sequence). CDR3 length equals 16 residues. The CDR3 DNA sequence: TGTGCCTGGAGTATTGGGACAGGGTTATTTCGGTATGGCTACACCTTC. Translated, it gives CAWSIGTGLFRYGYTF.

This clone was recorded once. V is TRBV2 and J is TRBJ2-1; no clear D gene. Germline CDR1 SNHLY, CDR2 FYNNEI. CDR3 length: 13 amino acids. V lost 3 bases and J 3 bases, leaving 6 bases between the germline ends. The CDR3 here is CASSDLSYNEQFF. As DNA, the CDR3 is TGTGCCAGCAGTGACCTCAGCTACAATGAGCAGTTCTTC.

The chain combines TRBV18 with TRBJ1-3; D uncertain. V shed 3 bases and J shed 6 bases, with 9 bases lying between them. The CDR3 runs to 13 residues. The germline CDR1 and CDR2 sequences are KGHSH and LQKENI. CDR3 in DNA: TGTGCCAGCTCACCTGAGGTTGAAAACACCATATATTTT. This sequence encodes CASSPEVENTIYF.

CDR3 in DNA: TGTGCCAGCTGGAAATCGAACACTGAAGCTTTCTTT. Its protein is CASWKSNTEAFF. V gene TRBV18 combines with J gene TRBJ1-1, with D unclear. Germline CDR1 reads KGHSH; CDR2 reads LQKENI. This CDR3 region has 12 residues. Between the trimmed V and J ends, which lost 7 bases and 1 base, there was a span of 7 bases.

The V gene is TRBV5-1, the J gene TRBJ1-1, with D uncertain. Germline V gene lookup returns CDR1 SGHRS and CDR2 YFSETQ. The ends were cut back, 4 bases at V and 1 base at J, with 8 bases in the middle. This CDR3 is 13 amino acids long. The CDR3 DNA follows: TGCGCCAGCAGCCTCTTTGGGAACACTGAAGCTTTCTTT. Translation gives CASSLFGNTEAFF.

This clone was counted a single time. This sequence joins TRBV18 and TRBJ2-5, with TRBD2 as a possible D gene (6 bases). The CDR3 extends over 14 amino acids. CDR1 is KGHSH, CDR2 LQKENI, per germline. V lost 0 bases and J lost 2, with 7 bases in between. In nucleotides, the CDR3 is TGTGCCAGCTCACCACCGGGACTTCAAGAGACCCAGTACTTC. Translated: CASSPPGLQETQYF.

V usage is TRBV5-1 and J usage is TRBJ2-5, with D possibly called TRBD1 or TRBD2 (5 bases each). The germline gives CDR1 SGHRS, CDR2 YFSETQ. The CDR3 has 13 amino acids. V was pared by 2 bases and J by 10 bases, with 15 bases between. The CDR3 is CASSFPEGPGQYF. The CDR3 nucleotides read TGCGCCAGCAGCTTTCCCGAGGGGCCGGGCCAGTACTTC.

J is TRBJ2-2 and V is TRBV5-1; D gene ambiguous. CDR3 size: 16 residues. V lost 0 bases and J 4 bases, leaving 13 bases between the germline ends. CDR1 and CDR2 from the germline V gene are SGHRS and YFSETQ. The CDR3 protein is CASSLVLGLRTGELFF. DNA of the CDR3: TGCGCCAGCAGCTTGGTCTTGGGTTTGCGCACCGGGGAGCTGTTTTTT.

This chain uses TRBV7-2 with TRBJ1-2; tentatively, D is TRBD1 (5 bases). This CDR3 is built from 13 residues. In germline, CDR1 is SGHTA, CDR2 FQGNSA. The ends were cut back, 3 bases at V and 6 bases at J, with 11 bases in the middle. The CDR3 spells CASSFGRVDGYTF. Written as DNA, the CDR3 is TGTGCCAGCAGCTTCGGCAGGGTGGATGGCTACACCTTC. Full variable domain (outside the CDR3, taken from reference TRBV7-2 and TRBJ1-2): GAGVSQSPSNKVTEKGKDVELRCDPISGHTALYWYRQSLGQGLEFLIYFQGNSAPDKSGLPSDRFSAERTGGSVSTLTIQRTQQEDSAVYLCASSFGRVDGYTFGSGTRLTVV.

This chain links TRBV1 with TRBJ2-2; the D call TRBD1 from the table was never checked on the DNA. TRBV1 is a pseudogene. The length of the CDR3 is 18 residues. The CDR3 DNA reads TGCACCAGCAGCCAAGAGAGGGGGACACGTCTGAACACCGGGGAGCTGTTTTTT. Translating it yields CTSSQERGTRLNTGELFF.

This chain joins TRBV2 and TRBJ2-1, with D possibly TRBD1 on 5 matching bases. V shed 7 bases and J shed 3 bases, with 10 bases lying between them. Germline loops: CDR1 SNHLY, CDR2 FYNNEI. The CDR3 contains 13 residues. In DNA, the CDR3 is TGTGCCAGCAAGAGTACAGGCTACAATGAGCAGTTCTTC. Residues: CASKSTGYNEQFF.

This chain links TRBV7-3 with TRBJ1-2, with TRBD1 as a possible D gene (6 bases). CDR3 length: 13 residues. V was shortened by 1 base and J by 8 bases, with 11 bases between the two germline ends. Germline V gene data show CDR1 as SGHTA and CDR2 as FQGTGA. The CDR3 here is CASSLRGAEGYTF. CDR3 DNA: TGTGCCAGCAGCTTAAGGGGGGCGGAGGGCTACACCTTC.

The J gene is TRBJ2-6, the V gene TRBV5-6; 9 bases are shared with TRBD1. Germline-derived CDR1 and CDR2 are SGHDT and YYEEEE. The V and J ends lost 0 bases and 4 bases, in that order; junction bases with no gene match: 11. CDR3 length: 19 amino acids. Here the CDR3 reads CASSLERDRVNSGANVLTF. CDR3 DNA: TGTGCCAGCAGCTTGGAGCGGGACAGGGTAAACTCCGGGGCCAACGTCCTGACTTTC.

This CDR3 reads CASSYSMYQPQHF. DNA for the CDR3: TGTGCCAGCAGTTACTCGATGTACCAGCCCCAGCATTTT. The chain recombines TRBV6-5 with TRBJ1-5; unclear D gene. Trimming cost V 0 bases and J 7 bases, with 7 bases left between them. CDR1 is MNHEY and CDR2 is SVGAGI in the germline V gene. The CDR3 is 13 residues long.

V is TRBV5-1 and J is TRBJ2-2; 9 bases agree with TRBD1. This CDR3 contains 17 residues. V lost 1 base and J lost 8; bases outside the gene matches: 12. Germline V gene lookup returns CDR1 SGHRS and CDR2 YFSETQ. In DNA form, the CDR3 reads TGCGCCAGCAGCTTGACCACCGGGACAGGGTCGTATGGGGAGCTGTTTTTT. This gives the protein CASSLTTGTGSYGELFF.

The rearrangement uses TRBV5-1 and TRBJ1-1; the match to TRBD1 covers 12 bases. The V segment lost 0 bases and the J segment 8 bases; nucleotides outside the gene matches: 2. Germline CDR1 and CDR2: SGHRS and YFSETQ. The CDR3 is 14 residues long. Here the CDR3 reads CASSLVGQGAEAFF. The CDR3 DNA reads TGCGCCAGCAGCTTGGTGGGACAGGGGGCCGAAGCTTTCTTT.

The V gene is TRBV5-1, the J gene TRBJ2-2, with 7 bases aligning to TRBD1. Trimming removed 4 bases from V and 0 bases from J; junction bases left unmatched: 3. The germline CDR1 and CDR2 sequences are SGHRS and YFSETQ. The CDR3 spans 15 residues. The DNA of the CDR3 is TGCGCCAGCAGCCCGGGGACAGCGAACACCGGGGAGCTGTTTTTT. This gives the protein CASSPGTANTGELFF.